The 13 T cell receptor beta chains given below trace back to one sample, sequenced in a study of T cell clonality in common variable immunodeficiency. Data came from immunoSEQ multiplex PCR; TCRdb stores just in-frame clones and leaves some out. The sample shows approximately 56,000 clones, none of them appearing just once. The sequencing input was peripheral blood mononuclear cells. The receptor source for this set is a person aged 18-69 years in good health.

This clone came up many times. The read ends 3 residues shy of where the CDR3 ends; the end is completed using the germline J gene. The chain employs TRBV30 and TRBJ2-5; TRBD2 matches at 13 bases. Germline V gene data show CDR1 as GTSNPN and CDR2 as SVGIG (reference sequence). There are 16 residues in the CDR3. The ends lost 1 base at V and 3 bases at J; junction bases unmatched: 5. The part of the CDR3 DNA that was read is TGTGCCTGGAGTGAAGGACTAGCGGGGGTAAAAGAGACC. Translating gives CAWSEGLAGVKET. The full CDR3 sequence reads CAWSEGLAGVKETQYF.

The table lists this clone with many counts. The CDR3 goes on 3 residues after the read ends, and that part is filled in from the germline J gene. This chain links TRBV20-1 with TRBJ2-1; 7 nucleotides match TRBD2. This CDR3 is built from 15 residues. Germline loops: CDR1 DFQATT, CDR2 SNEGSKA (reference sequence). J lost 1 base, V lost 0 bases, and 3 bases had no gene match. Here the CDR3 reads CSAREPSGSYNEQFF. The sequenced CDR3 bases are TGCAGTGCTAGAGAGCCTAGCGGATCCTACAATGAG.

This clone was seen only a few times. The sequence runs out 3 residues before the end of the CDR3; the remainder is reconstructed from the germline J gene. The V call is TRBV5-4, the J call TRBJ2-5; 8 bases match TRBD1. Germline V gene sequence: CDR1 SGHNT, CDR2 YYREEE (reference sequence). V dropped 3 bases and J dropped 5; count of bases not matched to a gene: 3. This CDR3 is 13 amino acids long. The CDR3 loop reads CASSSNRGETQYF. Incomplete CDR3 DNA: TGTGCCAGCAGCTCAAACAGGGGGGAGACC.

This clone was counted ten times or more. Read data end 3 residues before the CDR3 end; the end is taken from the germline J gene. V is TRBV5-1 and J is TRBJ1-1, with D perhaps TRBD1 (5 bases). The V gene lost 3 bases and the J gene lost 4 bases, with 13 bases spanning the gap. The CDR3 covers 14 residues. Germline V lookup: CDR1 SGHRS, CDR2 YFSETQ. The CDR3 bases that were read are TGCGCCAGCAGCTATTACGACAGAAGCACTGAA. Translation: CASSYYDRSTE. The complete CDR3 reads CASSYYDRSTEAFF.

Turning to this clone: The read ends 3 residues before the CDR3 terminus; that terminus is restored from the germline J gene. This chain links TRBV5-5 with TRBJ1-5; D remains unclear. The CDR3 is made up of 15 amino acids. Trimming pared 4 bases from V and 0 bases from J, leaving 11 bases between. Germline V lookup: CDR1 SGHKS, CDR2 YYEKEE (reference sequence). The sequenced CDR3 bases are TGTGCCAGCAGCCAGCAGGTAAATAGCAATCAGCCC. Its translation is CASSQQVNSNQP. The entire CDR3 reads CASSQQVNSNQPQHF.

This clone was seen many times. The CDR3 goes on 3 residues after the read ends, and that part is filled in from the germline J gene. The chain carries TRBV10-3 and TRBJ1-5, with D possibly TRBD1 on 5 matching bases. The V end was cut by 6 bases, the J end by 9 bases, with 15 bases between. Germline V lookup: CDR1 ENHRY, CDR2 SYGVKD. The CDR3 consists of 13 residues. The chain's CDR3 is CAISPDSLVPQHF. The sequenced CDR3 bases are TGTGCCATCAGCCCCGACAGTCTGGTGCCC.

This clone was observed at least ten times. The CDR3 reads CASSGTGISSYNSPLHF. Partial CDR3 DNA: TGTGCCAGCTCCGGGACAGGGATATCATCCTATAATTCACCC. V is TRBV14 and J is TRBJ1-6; TRBD1 agrees at 9 bases. The read ends 3 residues early relative to the CDR3; the germline J gene fills the gap. Losses at the gene ends were 8 bases for V and 1 base for J; bases not matched to a gene: 9. There are 17 residues in the CDR3. Per the germline V gene, CDR1 is SGHDN and CDR2 is FVKESK.

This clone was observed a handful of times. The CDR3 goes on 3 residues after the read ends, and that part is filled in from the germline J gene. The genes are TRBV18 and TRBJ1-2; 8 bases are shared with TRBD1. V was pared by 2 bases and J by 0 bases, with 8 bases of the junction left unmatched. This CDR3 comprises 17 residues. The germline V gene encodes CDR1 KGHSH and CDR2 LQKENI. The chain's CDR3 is CASSPIPNRGTNYGYTF. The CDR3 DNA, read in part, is TGTGCCAGCTCACCAATCCCCAACAGGGGGACTAACTATGGC. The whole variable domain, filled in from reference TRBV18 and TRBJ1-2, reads NAGVMQNPRHLVRRRGQEARLRCSPMKGHSHVYWYRQLPEEGLKFMVYLQKENIIDESGMPKERFSAEFPKEGPSILRIQQVVRGDSAAYFCASSPIPNRGTNYGYTFGSGTRLTVV.

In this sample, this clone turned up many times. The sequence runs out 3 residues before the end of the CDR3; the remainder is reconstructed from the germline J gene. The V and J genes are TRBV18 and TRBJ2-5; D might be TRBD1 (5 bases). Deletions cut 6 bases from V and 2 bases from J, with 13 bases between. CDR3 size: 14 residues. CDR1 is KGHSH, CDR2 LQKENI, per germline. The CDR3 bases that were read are TGTGCCAGCTCGTCCTGGGGCGGTCAAGAGACC. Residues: CASSSWGGQET. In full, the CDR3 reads CASSSWGGQETQYF.

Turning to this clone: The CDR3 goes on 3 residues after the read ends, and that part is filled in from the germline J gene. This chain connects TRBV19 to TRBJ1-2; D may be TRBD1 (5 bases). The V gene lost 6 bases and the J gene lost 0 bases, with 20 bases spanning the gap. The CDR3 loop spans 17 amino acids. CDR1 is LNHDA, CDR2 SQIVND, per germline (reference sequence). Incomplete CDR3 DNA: TGTGCCAGTAGCCGTAAACCCCAGGGTCTAACTAACTATGGC. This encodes CASSRKPQGLTNYG. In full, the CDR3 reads CASSRKPQGLTNYGYTF.

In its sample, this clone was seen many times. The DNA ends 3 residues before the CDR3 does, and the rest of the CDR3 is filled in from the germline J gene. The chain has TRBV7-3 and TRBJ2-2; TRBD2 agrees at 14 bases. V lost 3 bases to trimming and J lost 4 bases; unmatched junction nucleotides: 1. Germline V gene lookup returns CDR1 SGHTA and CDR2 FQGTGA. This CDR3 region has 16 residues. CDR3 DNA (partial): TGTGCCAGCAGCTTGACTAGCGGGGGGGCCACCGGGGAG. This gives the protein CASSLTSGGATGE. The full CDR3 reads CASSLTSGGATGELFF.

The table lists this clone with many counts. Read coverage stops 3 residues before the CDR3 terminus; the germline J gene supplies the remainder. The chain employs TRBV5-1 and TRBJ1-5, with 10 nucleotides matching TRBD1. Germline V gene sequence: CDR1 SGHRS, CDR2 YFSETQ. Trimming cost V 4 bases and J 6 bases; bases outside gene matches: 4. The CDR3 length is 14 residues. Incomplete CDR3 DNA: TGCGCCAGCAGCCGGACAGGGGGGCTTCAGCCC. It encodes CASSRTGGLQP. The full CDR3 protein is CASSRTGGLQPQHF.

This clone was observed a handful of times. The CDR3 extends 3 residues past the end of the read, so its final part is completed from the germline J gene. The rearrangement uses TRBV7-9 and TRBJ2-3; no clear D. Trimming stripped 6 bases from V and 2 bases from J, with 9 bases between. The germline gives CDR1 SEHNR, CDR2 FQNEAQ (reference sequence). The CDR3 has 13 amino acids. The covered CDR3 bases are TGTGCCAGCAGTCCTTCGTCCACAGATACG. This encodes CASSPSSTDT. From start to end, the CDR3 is CASSPSSTDTQYF.